One sample yielded the 14 T cell receptor beta chains listed below, sequenced in a study of blood T cell repertoires in COVID-19. TCRdb keeps only in-frame clones here, not all; method: immunoSEQ multiplex PCR. Among 200,000 to 300,000 clones listed, roughly 85% were seen once. The sequenced material came from PBMCs or T cells enriched from blood (not recorded which). These receptors were taken from a woman in her 50s with acute COVID-19.

This sequence joins TRBV6-5 and TRBJ1-1; 10 bases fit TRBD1. J lost 0 bases, V lost 5 bases, and 3 bases had no gene match. Germline CDR1 reads MNHEY; CDR2 reads SVGAGI. The CDR3 runs 15 residues. This chain's CDR3 is CASSMGQGLNTEAFF. The CDR3 region has the DNA TGTGCCAGCAGTATGGGACAGGGGTTGAACACTGAAGCTTTCTTT.

This clone was recorded once. The rearrangement joins TRBV20-1 to TRBJ2-2, with D possibly TRBD2 on 5 matching bases. Per the germline V gene, CDR1 is DFQATT and CDR2 is SNEGSKA (reference sequence). Trimming left V 3 bases short and J 4 bases short, with 15 bases between. The CDR3 spans 15 residues. CDR3 in amino acids: CSASGLERSTGELFF. CDR3 nucleotide sequence: TGCAGTGCTAGTGGTCTCGAGCGGAGCACCGGGGAGCTGTTTTTT.

V gene TRBV5-1 combines with J gene TRBJ1-5, with 8 nucleotides matching TRBD1. Germline V gene data show CDR1 as SGHRS and CDR2 as YFSETQ. The V gene end was trimmed by 0 bases and the J gene end by 6 bases; junction bases not matched to a gene: 5. This CDR3 region has 15 residues. The CDR3 spells CASSLEAGGVQPQHF. In DNA, the CDR3 is TGCGCCAGCAGCTTGGAAGCAGGGGGCGTTCAGCCCCAGCATTTT.

This clone has a count of ten or more. In DNA form, the CDR3 reads TGTGCCAGCAGTGCGCAGACACCTACTAACTATGGCTACACCTTC. This gives the protein CASSAQTPTNYGYTF. The J gene is TRBJ1-2, the V gene TRBV2; D is uncertain. This CDR3 region has 15 residues. V was cut by 4 bases and J by 0 bases, with 12 bases left in between. Germline CDR1 reads SNHLY; CDR2 reads FYNNEI. Full variable domain (outside the CDR3, taken from reference TRBV2 and TRBJ1-2): EPEVTQTPSHQVTQMGQEVILRCVPISNHLYFYWYRQILGQKVEFLVSFYNNEISEKSEIFDDQFSVERPDGSNFTLKIRSTKLEDSAMYFCASSAQTPTNYGYTFGSGTRLTVV.

The V call is TRBV10-1, the J call TRBJ1-3, with D tentatively TRBD1 (5 bases). The V end was cut by 1 base, the J end by 0 bases, with 7 bases between. CDR3 length: 15 amino acids. CDR1 WNHNN and CDR2 SYGVQD come from the germline V gene (reference sequence). Written as DNA, the CDR3 is TGCGCCAGCAGTGAGTGGGGCAACTCTGGAAACACCATATATTTT. Amino acid sequence: CASSEWGNSGNTIYF.

This clone was seen more than once but under ten times. The chain uses TRBV7-2 and TRBJ1-2, with TRBD1 as a possible D gene (5 bases). Germline CDR1 is SGHTA and CDR2 is FQGNSA. Trimming cost V 5 bases and J 8 bases, with 18 bases left between them. The CDR3 loop spans 14 amino acids. The CDR3 sequence is CASSPPGRVRGYTF. The CDR3 DNA reads TGTGCCAGCAGCCCTCCCGGCAGGGTAAGAGGCTACACCTTC. Using reference TRBV7-2 and TRBJ1-2 for the parts outside the CDR3, the full variable domain is GAGVSQSPSNKVTEKGKDVELRCDPISGHTALYWYRQSLGQGLEFLIYFQGNSAPDKSGLPSDRFSAERTGGSVSTLTIQRTQQEDSAVYLCASSPPGRVRGYTFGSGTRLTVV.

The chain links TRBV6-5 to TRBJ1-1; D gene unclear. This CDR3 has 15 residues. V was trimmed by 4 bases and J by 5 bases, leaving 17 bases between them. Germline CDR1 and CDR2: MNHEY and SVGAGI. DNA for the CDR3: TGTGCCAGCAGTTTTTTCGGGGAAGGCGAGACTGAAGCTTTCTTT. Encoded protein: CASSFFGEGETEAFF.

The chain uses TRBV6-5 and TRBJ1-5; D remains unclear. This CDR3 contains 13 residues. Germline CDR1 is MNHEY and CDR2 is SVGAGI. V dropped 1 base and J dropped 5 bases, with 6 bases sitting between them. For the CDR3, the DNA is TGTGCCAGCAGTTACTGGCAGGATCAGCCCCAGCATTTT. Its translation is CASSYWQDQPQHF.

The chain uses TRBV9 and TRBJ2-7; 11 bases match TRBD1. CDR1 is SGDLS and CDR2 is YYNGEE in the germline V gene. J was trimmed by 4 bases and V by 0 bases; bases with no gene match: 6. The CDR3 sequence is 16 residues long. As DNA, the CDR3 is TGTGCCAGCAGCGTAGGGGTAGGACAGGGGGCTTACGAGCAGTACTTC. Its translation: CASSVGVGQGAYEQYF.

The chain joins TRBV30 to TRBJ1-1; D might be TRBD1 (6 bases). V shed 5 bases and J shed 1 base, with 11 bases lying between them. The CDR3 is made up of 13 amino acids. Germline V gives CDR1 GTSNPN, CDR2 SVGIG (reference sequence). The CDR3 nucleotides read TGTGCCTGGGACAGGACGGAGAACACTGAAGCTTTCTTT. Its protein is CAWDRTENTEAFF.

The V and J genes are TRBV2 and TRBJ1-2; 7 bases agree with TRBD1. This CDR3 is built from 12 residues. V lost 6 bases to trimming and J lost 8 bases; unmatched junction nucleotides: 6. Germline V gives CDR1 SNHLY, CDR2 FYNNEI. Here the CDR3 DNA reads TGTGCCAGCAGGCGACAGGGAGAGGGCTACACCTTC. Translation gives CASRRQGEGYTF.

V gene TRBV11-3 combines with J gene TRBJ2-7, with 7 positions matching TRBD2. V lost 7 bases, J lost 5 bases, and 11 bases stayed unmatched. The germline gives CDR1 SGHNT, CDR2 YENEEA. The CDR3 extends over 14 amino acids. CDR3 residues: CASTFGGSRNEQYF. The CDR3 DNA follows: TGTGCCAGCACCTTCGGGGGGAGTCGGAACGAGCAGTACTTC.

Comments on this clone: The same CDR3 also results from other DNA sequences found in this sample. The genes are TRBV12-3 or TRBV12-4 and TRBJ1-2; D possibly corresponds to TRBD1 (6 bases). The V end lost 4 bases, the J end lost 1 base, and 7 bases lay between the germline ends. The CDR3 runs 13 residues. The CDR3: CASSSQGNYGYTF. The CDR3 region has the DNA TGTGCCAGCAGTTCACAGGGTAACTATGGCTACACCTTC.

This rearrangement joins TRBV4-3 to TRBJ1-6; no reliable D call. V was clipped by 0 bases and J by 1 base, with 10 bases between them. CDR3 length: 17 residues. Looked up from germline, CDR1 is LGHNA and CDR2 is YSLEER. CDR3 bases: TGCGCCAGCAGCCAAGAGTACGCTCGGTCCTATAATTCACCCCTCCACTTT. This sequence encodes CASSQEYARSYNSPLHF.